This TCR beta chain was identified during a study of blood T cell repertoires in COVID-19. Authors' data handling: Estimates of nucleated cell counts were drawn from the amplification of reference gene primers. Sequencing was performed with immunoSEQ multiplex PCR; in TCRdb, only in-frame clones are kept and a portion is missing. V and J calls and clone size come straight from that table; D and trimming were deduced from the DNA. The top ten clones hold about 2.6% of a sample with under 350,000 clones, 86% of them seen once. This clone appeared once. Symptom resolution, clearance, or two negative PCRs marked the recovered donors of Cohort 3. This CDR3 contains 16 residues. The J segment lost 2 bases and the V segment lost 1 base, leaving 6 bases of the junction unmatched. Germline CDR1 reads SGHAT; CDR2 reads FQNNGV.

The receptor was derived from a woman aged 18-35 years who had recovered from COVID-19. The sequencing sample was made of PBMCs or T cells enriched from blood (not recorded which). The genes are TRBV11-2 and TRBJ1-1, with 8 bases lining up with TRBD1. CDR3 region: CASSLVRTGGNTEAFF. The CDR3 region has the DNA TGTGCCAGCAGCTTAGTCCGTACAGGGGGAAACACTGAAGCTTTCTTT. Drawing the rest from reference TRBV11-2 and TRBJ1-1, the complete variable domain is EAGVAQSPRYKIIEKRQSVAFWCNPISGHATLYWYQQILGQGPKLLIQFQNNGVVDDSQLPKDRFSAERLKGVDSTLKIQPAKLEDSAVYLCASSLVRTGGNTEAFFGQGTRLTVV.